A single sample gave rise to the 11 T cell receptor beta chains below, sequenced in a study of T-cell reconstitution after alpha-beta-depleted transplantation in children. Unique molecular identifiers were incorporated into the prepared TCRbeta library. TCRdb analysed the PCR reads with MiXCR anew, one entry per CDR3 protein. The repertoire holds 170,000 or so distinct CDR3 sequences, with 6% to 7% as singletons. The sample consisted of PBMCs from the stem cell graft donor, taken from the stem cell graft. The origin of the receptors is a human donor who donated a stem cell graft to a child with Wiskott-Aldrich syndrome.

This clonotype was picked up many times. The CDR3 nucleotides are TGTGCCACCAGTGATTCTATCACTAGAGGCAGCCAACTCTACAATGAGCAGTTCTTC. Its translation: CATSDSITRGSQLYNEQFF. The chain recombines TRBV24-1 with TRBJ2-1; TRBD2 might be the D (5 bases). Germline V gene data show CDR1 as KGHDR and CDR2 as SFDVKD. The length of the CDR3 is 19 residues. Trimming removed 2 bases from V and 3 bases from J, with 22 bases in between.

This clonotype was seen repeatedly, ten times or more. This chain joins TRBV20-1 and TRBJ1-1; no definite D call. Looked up from germline, CDR1 is DFQATT and CDR2 is SNEGSKA (reference sequence). The ends were cut back, 1 base at V and 0 bases at J, with 9 bases in the middle. The CDR3 contains 14 residues. The CDR3 DNA reads as TGCAGTGCTAGAGTCCCAGCGATGAACACTGAAGCTTTCTTT. Its protein is CSARVPAMNTEAFF.

Many counts were recorded for this clonotype. The chain joins TRBV6-2 or TRBV6-3 to TRBJ2-2; TRBD1 agrees at 7 bases. The CDR3 extends over 16 amino acids. V was pared by 1 base and J by 3 bases, with 5 bases of the junction left unmatched. CDR1 and CDR2 from the germline V gene are MNHEY and SVGEGT. The CDR3 is CASSYLDRRHTGELFF. The DNA for the CDR3 is TGTGCCAGCAGTTACTTGGACAGGCGGCACACCGGGGAGCTGTTTTTT.

Many counts were recorded for this clonotype. V and J are TRBV25-1 and TRBJ2-5; TRBD1 is a possible D gene (6 bases). Trimming stripped 5 bases from V and 5 bases from J, with 15 bases between. Germline loops: CDR1 MGHDK, CDR2 SYGVNS. The CDR3 runs 14 residues. The CDR3 DNA reads as TGTGCCAGCAGTCGAGTCTCCCAGGGGGAGACCCAGTACTTC. It yields the protein CASSRVSQGETQYF.

This clonotype was observed a handful of times. The gene calls are TRBV5-4 and TRBJ1-1; TRBD1 might be the D (6 bases). The CDR3 extends over 15 amino acids. Germline V gene lookup returns CDR1 SGHNT and CDR2 YYREEE (reference sequence). Trimming pared 4 bases from V and 5 bases from J, leaving 18 bases between. CDR3: CASSNPGGASTEAFF. The CDR3 DNA reads TGTGCCAGCAGCAATCCGGGGGGCGCGTCAACTGAAGCTTTCTTT.

This clonotype has at least ten counts. The J gene is TRBJ1-5, the V gene TRBV5-1, with 8 bases that match TRBD1. The CDR3 sequence is 17 residues long. Germline values: CDR1 SGHRS, CDR2 YFSETQ. J gave up 7 bases and V 0 bases, and 12 bases lay outside the gene matches. The CDR3 bases are TGCGCCAGCAGCTTGGTGCCGTCAGACAGGGGTACGCAGCCCCAGCATTTT. This translates into CASSLVPSDRGTQPQHF. Full variable domain (rest looked up from reference TRBV5-1 and TRBJ1-5): KAGVTQTPRYLIKTRGQQVTLSCSPISGHRSVSWYQQTPGQGLQFLFEYFSETQRNKGNFPGRFSGRQFSNSRSEMNVSTLELGDSALYLCASSLVPSDRGTQPQHFGDGTRLSIL.

This clonotype has at least ten counts. The V call is TRBV20-1, the J call TRBJ2-1, with 7 bases matching TRBD2. The CDR3 totals 15 residues. Losses at the gene ends were 6 bases for V and 2 bases for J; bases not matched to a gene: 10. Germline V gives CDR1 DFQATT, CDR2 SNEGSKA (reference sequence). CDR3 sequence: CSARTGGRAYNEQFF. The CDR3 DNA sequence: TGCAGTGCGCGGACGGGAGGAAGGGCCTACAATGAGCAGTTCTTC.

This clonotype occurred many times. The chain couples TRBV20-1 to TRBJ2-2, with D possibly matching TRBD2 (6 bases). CDR1 is DFQATT, CDR2 SNEGSKA, per germline (reference sequence). Deletions cut 4 bases from V and 1 base from J, with 10 bases between. The CDR3 is 14 residues long. CDR3 amino acids: CSAIRRGNTGELFF. CDR3 nucleotide sequence: TGCAGTGCTATTCGGCGGGGGAACACCGGGGAGCTGTTTTTT.

Ten or more counts support this clonotype. The gene calls are TRBV19 and TRBJ2-7; tentative D call: TRBD1 (5 bases). The V gene's germline CDR1 is LNHDA and CDR2 SQIVND (reference sequence). The V gene lost 2 bases and the J gene lost 2 bases, with 7 bases spanning the gap. The CDR3 runs to 13 residues. CDR3 loop: CASSITGTYEQYF. CDR3 DNA sequence: TGTGCCAGTAGTATAACAGGAACCTACGAGCAGTACTTC.

This clonotype appeared many times. V gene TRBV28 combines with J gene TRBJ2-7; no clear D gene. Germline CDR1 and CDR2: MDHEN and SYDVKM. This CDR3 comprises 12 residues. Trimming pared 5 bases from V and 8 bases from J, leaving 13 bases between. The CDR3 loop reads CASSPLVGQQYF. CDR3 nucleotides: TGTGCCAGCAGTCCTCTTGTAGGTCAGCAGTACTTC.

A few counts support this clonotype. The chain employs TRBV5-1 and TRBJ1-5; D ambiguous. The CDR3 length is 15 residues. Trimming took off 0 bases at V and 7 bases at J, with 14 bases between the two ends. Per the germline V gene, CDR1 is SGHRS and CDR2 is YFSETQ. The CDR3 loop reads CASSLVPGAGQPQHF. The CDR3 nucleotides are TGCGCCAGCAGCTTGGTTCCCGGAGCCGGGCAGCCCCAGCATTTT.